This T cell receptor (beta chain) came from a study of blood T cell repertoires in COVID-19. At the level of the study: Sites across the United States, Italy and Spain contributed samples from acute and convalescent COVID-19. T cells, B-cell-depleted T cells, or PBMCs provided the cDNA or gDNA that served as material.

This clone is a singleton in its sample. This CDR3 comprises 14 residues. Germline values: CDR1 ENHRY, CDR2 SYGVKD. The germline V and J ends were trimmed by 6 bases and 0 bases, with 11 bases remaining between them. Source study methods: Estimates of nucleated cell counts were drawn from the amplification of reference gene primers. Method: immunoSEQ multiplex PCR; TCRdb's copy keeps in-frame clones and lacks some. For V, J and clone size, that table is used; D and trimming come from the DNA. The table has more than 85,000 clones, around 76% seen once. The receptor was isolated from an elderly man with acute or convalescent COVID-19. The J gene is TRBJ1-1, the V gene TRBV10-3; the D is unclear. The sequencing input was peripheral blood. CDR3 sequence: CAIRESNMNTEAFF. The CDR3 coding sequence is TGTGCCATCAGAGAATCGAACATGAACACTGAAGCTTTCTTT.